The T cell receptor (beta chain) described here comes from a study of beta chain features in type 1 diabetes. Study-wide results and caveats: Fewer insertions but more deletions were seen at VDJ junctions in type 1 diabetes patients.

With 6 bases removed from V and 3 bases from J, the gap between germline ends came to 15 bases. The V gene's germline CDR1 is MNHNY and CDR2 SVGAGI (reference sequence). The CDR3 is 15 residues long. The investigators reverse transcribed all of the isolated RNA, so they sequenced expressed TCRB transcripts. The assay was immunoSEQ multiplex PCR, and TCRdb's table has in-frame clones only and misses some. This sample has 860,000 or so clones; roughly 17% occur once, and the top ten carry about 0.02%. On this clone: The antigen is undetermined.

This receptor was taken from a woman younger than 35 in good health. The sample consisted of naive CD4+ T cells from blood. The chain is built from TRBV6-6 and TRBJ1-5; D unresolved. The CDR3 DNA sequence: TGTGCCAGCAGAGCCCTTCCAGGATCCAATCAGCCCCAGCATTTT. Residues: CASRALPGSNQPQHF.